What follows are 27 T cell receptor beta chains derived from one specimen sequenced in a study of control samples from healthy donors and cancer patients. Using immunoSEQ multiplex PCR, the repertoire was profiled, and TCRdb retains in-frame clones only, with some absent. The sample has approximately 160,000 clones, approximately 94% seen once. What was sequenced was blood. Every receptor here comes from a woman under 30 in good health.

The genes are TRBV7-2 and TRBJ2-1; 9 bases match TRBD2. J was trimmed by 10 bases and V by 0 bases; bases with no gene match: 7. The germline gives CDR1 SGHTA, CDR2 FQGNSA. The CDR3 totals 15 residues. CDR3 sequence reads: CASSLALAGALEQFF. CDR3 nucleotide sequence: TGTGCCAGCAGCTTAGCCTTAGCGGGGGCCTTGGAGCAGTTCTTC.

The CDR3, as DNA: TGCAGCGTTCTATTAACCAATACGCAGTATTTT. Translated: CSVLLTNTQYF. The rearrangement uses TRBV29-1 and TRBJ2-3, with no clear D. V lost 5 bases and J lost 7, with 10 bases in between. Looked up from germline, CDR1 is SQVTM and CDR2 is ANQGSEA. The CDR3 spans 11 residues.

This chain joins TRBV15 and TRBJ2-2; D gene uncertain. CDR1 is LNHNV, CDR2 YYDKDF, per germline (reference sequence). The CDR3 totals 14 residues. Trimming took off 1 base at V and 2 bases at J, with 5 bases between the two ends. The CDR3 loop reads CATSRVLNTGELFF. As DNA, the CDR3 is TGTGCCACCAGCAGAGTACTTAACACCGGGGAGCTGTTTTTT.

This chain links TRBV6-6 with TRBJ1-3; D is perhaps TRBD1 (6 bases). This CDR3 is 14 amino acids long. With 8 bases removed from V and 4 bases from J, the gap between germline ends came to 15 bases. Germline CDR1 is MNHNY and CDR2 is SVGAGI (reference sequence). This CDR3 is CASGHREGGNTIYF. In DNA form, the CDR3 reads TGTGCCAGCGGTCACAGGGAAGGGGGAAACACCATATATTTT.

The rearrangement uses TRBV28 and TRBJ1-3; the D is unclear. Germline V CDR1 and CDR2: MDHEN, SYDVKM. This CDR3 contains 14 residues. V shed 6 bases and J shed 2 bases, with 11 bases lying between them. CDR3 bases: TGTGCCAGCAGCCCCGGGATCGCTGGAAACACCATATATTTT. This gives the protein CASSPGIAGNTIYF. Together with reference TRBV28 and TRBJ1-3, the CDR3 gives the full variable domain: DVKVTQSSRYLVKRTGEKVFLECVQDMDHENMFWYRQDPGLGLRLIYFSYDVKMKEKGDIPEGYSVSREKKERFSLILESASTNQTSMYLCASSPGIAGNTIYFGEGSWLTVV.

This chain links TRBV12-3 or TRBV12-4 with TRBJ2-7; D uncertain. V was pared by 5 bases and J by 2 bases, with 4 bases between. The CDR3 loop spans 11 amino acids. CDR3 DNA: TGTGCCAGCAGTGGGGCCTACGAGCAGTACTTC. This translates into CASSGAYEQYF.

The chain has TRBV3-1 (or the pseudogene TRBV3-2) and TRBJ1-6; D is possibly TRBD1 (5 bases). CDR3 length equals 13 residues. V gave up 5 bases and J gave up 8 bases, with 10 bases separating them. Germline V lookup: CDR1 LGHDT, CDR2 YNNKEL (reference sequence). The CDR3 sequence: CASSEQGHSPLHF. CDR3 bases: TGTGCCAGCAGCGAGCAGGGCCATTCACCCCTCCACTTT.

The chain combines TRBV7-9 with TRBJ2-5; 9 bases map to TRBD2. With V trimmed by 4 bases and J by 5 bases, 5 bases remained unmatched. Germline V gives CDR1 SEHNR, CDR2 FQNEAQ (reference sequence). There are 14 residues in the CDR3. Here the CDR3 reads CASSSGTSSETQYF. The CDR3 region has the DNA TGTGCCAGCAGCTCCGGGACTAGCAGCGAGACCCAGTACTTC.

CDR3 nucleotides: TGTGCCAGCAGCCCCTCAGGGGGGGCGGACATTCAGTACTTC. Translation: CASSPSGGADIQYF. The chain has TRBV7-3 and TRBJ2-4; D is possibly TRBD1 or TRBD2 (7 bases each). CDR3 length: 14 amino acids. The V gene lost 5 bases and the J gene lost 8 bases, with 16 bases spanning the gap. Germline loops: CDR1 SGHTA, CDR2 FQGTGA.

The J gene is TRBJ2-4, the V gene TRBV6-1, with 7 bases lining up with TRBD2. V trimming: 1 base; J trimming: 1 base; junction bases outside the gene matches: 10. The germline gives CDR1 MNHNS, CDR2 SASEGT. The CDR3 has 18 residues. In DNA form, the CDR3 reads TGTGCCAGCAGTGAAGGCCCCGGTGGAGCGGGGGCCAAAAACATTCAGTACTTC. Translation: CASSEGPGGAGAKNIQYF.

This clone occurred once. This chain connects TRBV7-2 to TRBJ2-7; either TRBD1 or TRBD2 may fit D (6 bases each). V lost 5 bases and J lost 2, with 13 bases in between. Germline loops: CDR1 SGHTA, CDR2 FQGNSA. This CDR3 comprises 14 residues. CDR3 in amino acids: CASSPEGGPYEQYF. Written as DNA, the CDR3 is TGTGCCAGCAGCCCGGAAGGGGGGCCCTACGAGCAGTACTTC.

This chain connects TRBV7-6 to TRBJ1-5, with D perhaps matching TRBD1 (6 bases). The CDR3 extends over 16 amino acids. From germline, CDR1 is SGHVS and CDR2 FNYEAQ. Trimming cost V 5 bases and J 5 bases, with 19 bases left between them. CDR3 amino acids: CASSQYPGGFDQPQHF. CDR3 bases: TGTGCCAGCAGCCAATATCCGGGGGGCTTCGATCAGCCCCAGCATTTT.

This chain uses TRBV11-2 with TRBJ1-3; no definite D call. This CDR3 spans 16 amino acids. CDR1 is SGHAT and CDR2 is FQNNGV in the germline V gene. Trimming stripped 6 bases from V and 0 bases from J, with 15 bases between. CDR3 in amino acids: CASRSVRGASGNTIYF. CDR3 bases: TGTGCCAGCAGATCCGTCCGTGGAGCCTCTGGAAACACCATATATTTT.

In its sample, this clone was seen once. The CDR3 region is CASSPFAGPAPRDSLTSGANVLTF. CDR3 coding DNA: TGTGCCAGCTCACCATTCGCGGGACCTGCCCCCCGGGACAGCCTCACCTCAGGGGCCAACGTCCTGACTTTC. V and J are TRBV18 and TRBJ2-6, with a possible D match to TRBD1 (7 bases). V lost 2 bases, J lost 4 bases, and 36 bases lay in between. Per the germline V gene, CDR1 is KGHSH and CDR2 is LQKENI. CDR3 length: 24 residues.

The J gene is TRBJ2-7, the V gene TRBV15; 7 bases align to TRBD1. Germline V gene sequence: CDR1 LNHNV, CDR2 YYDKDF (reference sequence). After removal of 5 bases from V and 5 bases from J, the junction contained 12 bases not matched to a gene. This CDR3 comprises 15 residues. The chain's CDR3 is CATSSVRTGPNEQYF. CDR3 DNA: TGTGCCACCAGCTCTGTTCGGACAGGTCCTAACGAGCAGTACTTC.

As concerns this clone: Compared with germline, one end of the junction differs, possibly owing to a read error. The chain couples TRBV4-3 to TRBJ2-2, with 7 positions matching TRBD1. Germline V gene data show CDR1 as LGHNA and CDR2 as YSLEER. The CDR3 is 19 residues long. DNA of the CDR3: TGCGCCAGCAGACAAGGGACAGCCGCAGGTGGTTTAGGTGCCGGGGAGCTGTTTTTT. Amino acids: CASRQGTAAGGLGAGELFF.

The chain links TRBV3-1 (or the pseudogene TRBV3-2) to TRBJ2-3; unclear D gene. The V gene's germline CDR1 is LGHDT and CDR2 YNNKEL (reference sequence). The V end lost 4 bases, the J end lost 1 base, and 9 bases lay between the germline ends. The CDR3 is made up of 14 amino acids. CDR3 residues: CASSPTLGTDTQYF. The CDR3 bases are TGTGCCAGCAGCCCGACGCTGGGCACAGATACGCAGTATTTT.

V and J are TRBV9 and TRBJ2-7; D unclear. The CDR3 covers 14 residues. Trimming cost V 2 bases and J 0 bases, with 9 bases left between them. The germline gives CDR1 SGDLS, CDR2 YYNGEE. The CDR3 DNA reads as TGTGCCAGCAGCGTTGGCCCGAGCTCCTACGAGCAGTACTTC. This translates into CASSVGPSSYEQYF.

V gene TRBV19 combines with J gene TRBJ1-6; 8 nucleotides match TRBD1. From germline, CDR1 is LNHDA and CDR2 SQIVND (reference sequence). The CDR3 has 15 amino acids. With V trimmed by 4 bases and J by 5 bases, 4 bases remained unmatched. CDR3 sequence reads: CASSSTGGNNSPLHF. The DNA for the CDR3 is TGTGCCAGTAGTAGTACAGGGGGTAATAATTCACCCCTCCACTTT.

The chain joins TRBV7-9 to TRBJ2-4; D could derive from TRBD1 or TRBD2 (5 bases each). The V and J ends lost 5 bases and 1 base respectively, with 12 bases between them. Germline V gives CDR1 SEHNR, CDR2 FQNEAQ (reference sequence). The CDR3 is 15 residues long. The CDR3 DNA reads TGTGCCAGCAGCCGAGGGGCCGCCGCCAAAAACATTCAGTACTTC. Translation gives CASSRGAAAKNIQYF.

The rearrangement links TRBV7-9 to TRBJ2-3; the D is unclear. Trimming cost V 5 bases and J 6 bases, with 9 bases left between them. The CDR3 covers 12 residues. CDR1 is SEHNR, CDR2 FQNEAQ, per germline (reference sequence). The DNA for the CDR3 is TGTGCCAGCAGCCGGACGTCGGATACGCAGTATTTT. Translated, it gives CASSRTSDTQYF. The variable domain in full, with the rest retrieved from reference TRBV7-9 and TRBJ2-3, is DTGVSQNPRHKITKRGQNVTFRCDPISEHNRLYWYRQTLGQGPEFLTYFQNEAQLEKSRLLSDRFSAERPKGSFSTLEIQRTEQGDSAMYLCASSRTSDTQYFGPGTRLTVL.

The rearrangement links TRBV2 to TRBJ2-7; D is tentatively TRBD1 or TRBD2 (6 bases each). Germline CDR1 and CDR2: SNHLY and FYNNEI. This CDR3 comprises 17 residues. Trimming pared 2 bases from V and 0 bases from J, leaving 17 bases between. The CDR3 DNA is TGTGCCAGCAGTGAATTTCTCGGGGGCCCTAGCTCCTACGAGCAGTACTTC. This codes for CASSEFLGGPSSYEQYF.

This clone was recorded once. This chain connects TRBV28 to TRBJ1-4, with D possibly being TRBD1 (5 bases). CDR1 and CDR2 (germline): MDHEN, SYDVKM. The CDR3 extends over 14 amino acids. V gave up 5 bases and J gave up 3 bases, with 10 bases separating them. This chain's CDR3 is CASSVSGPNEKLFF. CDR3 coding DNA: TGTGCCAGCAGTGTCTCGGGACCTAATGAAAAACTGTTTTTT.

V usage is TRBV7-6 and J usage is TRBJ1-4; 9 bases fit TRBD1. Germline values: CDR1 SGHVS, CDR2 FNYEAQ. The CDR3 extends over 17 amino acids. V was pared by 2 bases and J by 3 bases, with 7 bases of the junction left unmatched. CDR3 region: CASSLLDRGRANEKLFF. DNA for the CDR3: TGTGCCAGCAGCTTACTGGACAGGGGTCGGGCTAATGAAAAACTGTTTTTT.

V gene TRBV7-2 combines with J gene TRBJ2-7; D uncertain. This CDR3 has 13 residues. CDR1 SGHTA and CDR2 FQGNSA come from the germline V gene. V was cut by 3 bases and J by 5 bases, with 11 bases left in between. The CDR3 here is CASSLRMVNEQYF. For the CDR3, the DNA is TGTGCCAGCAGCTTGAGGATGGTGAACGAGCAGTACTTC.

The chain joins TRBV9 to TRBJ2-7; no reliable D call. V was pared by 2 bases and J by 2 bases, with 11 bases between. Germline V CDR1 and CDR2: SGDLS, YYNGEE. The CDR3 is made up of 14 amino acids. The CDR3 nucleotides are TGTGCCAGCAGCGTCGGGTCAGCTACCTACGAGCAGTACTTC. Its protein is CASSVGSATYEQYF.

The chain has TRBV9 and TRBJ2-7, with TRBD1 matching over 7 bases. CDR1 and CDR2 (germline): SGDLS, YYNGEE. Unmatched junction bases numbered 5, after V lost 1 base and J lost 4 bases. CDR3 length: 14 residues. The CDR3 coding sequence is TGTGCCAGCAGCGTAAGGGGGCGCGGATACGAGCAGTACTTC. Residues: CASSVRGRGYEQYF.